Here is one TCR beta chain with its context. Clinical histories supplied by participants themselves formed the basis of cohort assignment. Two negative PCRs, clearance, or symptom resolution were required of recovered Cohort 3 donors. The method was immunoSEQ multiplex PCR; TCRdb's version includes in-frame clones alone and lacks a portion of them. The sample includes about 270,000 clones, around nine tenths of them seen just once. The source of the sample is a study of blood T cell repertoires in COVID-19. The wider study: T cells, B-cell-depleted T cells, or PBMCs supplied cDNA or gDNA.

This TCR came from a woman younger than 35 who had recovered from COVID-19. The specimen was PBMCs or T cells enriched from blood (not recorded which).

CDR3 sequence: CASSESLTGSGYTF. The CDR3 region has the DNA TGTGCCAGCAGTGAAAGTCTTACAGGCTCTGGCTACACCTTC. V gene TRBV2 combines with J gene TRBJ1-2; maybe TRBD1 (5 bases). V lost 2 bases, J lost 7 bases, and 14 bases lay in between. The CDR3 is 14 residues long. CDR1 and CDR2 (germline): SNHLY, FYNNEI.